This T cell receptor (beta chain) originates from a study of graft-versus-host responses after intestinal transplantation. As for the study in general: As for transplant type, recipients had multivisceral, liver-intestinal, or isolated intestinal grafts. General study points: There were GvH clones found in recipient marrow, and some of them appeared first in ileum or blood.

After removal of 0 bases from V and 5 bases from J, the junction contained 7 bases not matched to a gene. This CDR3 spans 16 amino acids. CDR1 and CDR2 from the germline V gene are LNHNV and YYDKDF (reference sequence). TCRdb's copy holds only in-frame clones and misses some; the assay was immunoSEQ multiplex PCR. The sample carries 99,000 or so clones, about 88% recorded once. Worth noting for this clone: Antigen specificity is unknown.

The sequencing used unstimulated CD4+ T cells sorted from spleen or lymph node cells, collected before intestinal transplant. The receptor's source is a human donor who received an intestinal transplant. This chain joins TRBV15 and TRBJ2-7, with TRBD1 matching over 10 bases. CDR3 coding DNA: TGTGCCACCAGCAGAGATCCCGGGACAGGGGTTGACGAGCAGTACTTC. Translated, it gives CATSRDPGTGVDEQYF. The full variable domain, in which reference TRBV15 and TRBJ2-7 provide the parts outside the CDR3, is DAMVIQNPRYQVTQFGKPVTLSCSQTLNHNVMYWYQQKSSQAPKLLFHYYDKDFNNEADTPDNFQSRRPNTSFCFLDIRSPGLGDTAMYLCATSRDPGTGVDEQYFGPGTRLTVT.